The T cell receptor (beta chain) under discussion was sequenced for a study of blood T cell repertoires in COVID-19. Germline CDR1 is LNHDA and CDR2 is SQIVND (reference sequence). There are 15 residues in the CDR3. V was cut by 8 bases and J by 3 bases, with 16 bases left in between. Assay: immunoSEQ multiplex PCR; the TCRdb copy retains only in-frame clones and omits some. This sample has a few hundred thousand clones, with around 89% found just once. Sequenced input: peripheral blood. The origin of this receptor is a woman aged 55-69 years with acute or convalescent COVID-19. The V call is TRBV19, the J call TRBJ1-4, with D possibly TRBD1 on 6 matching bases. The DNA of the CDR3 is TGTGCCAGTCGAGTTTGGGCAGGGGCTAATGAAAAACTGTTTTTT. Protein product: CASRVWAGANEKLFF.